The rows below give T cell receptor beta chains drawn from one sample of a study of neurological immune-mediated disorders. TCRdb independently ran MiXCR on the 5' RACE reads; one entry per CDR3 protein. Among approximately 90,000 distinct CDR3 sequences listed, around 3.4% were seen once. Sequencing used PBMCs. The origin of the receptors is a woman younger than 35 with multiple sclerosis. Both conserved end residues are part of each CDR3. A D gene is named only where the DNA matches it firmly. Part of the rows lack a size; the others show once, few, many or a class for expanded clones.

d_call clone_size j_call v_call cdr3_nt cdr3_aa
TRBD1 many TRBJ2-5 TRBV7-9 TGTGCCAGCAGCGCGCCGGGACAGGGGCGGGAGACCCAGTACTTC CASSAPGQGRETQYF
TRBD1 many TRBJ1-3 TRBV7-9 TGTGCCAGCAGCCCACAGACAGGGTTTCTCACAAACACCATATATTTT CASSPQTGFLTNTIYF
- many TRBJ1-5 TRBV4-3 TGCGCCAGCAGCCAACCAATTAAGGGAGGCCATCAGCCCCAGCATTTT CASSQPIKGGHQPQHF
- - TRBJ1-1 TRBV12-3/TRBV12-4 TGTGCCAGCAGTGCCGGCCTCACCACCCCGAAAGCTTTCTTT CASSAGLTTPKAFF
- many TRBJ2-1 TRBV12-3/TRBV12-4 TGTGCCAGCAGTTTACGAGACGGCAACAATGAGCAGTTCTTC CASSLRDGNNEQFF
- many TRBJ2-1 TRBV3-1 TGTGCCAGCAGCCAAGAATTGGCCAACATGAAGAATGAGCAGTTCTTC CASSQELANMKNEQFF
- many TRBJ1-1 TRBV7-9 TGTGCCAGCAGCTTCTCGAATCCGAACACTGAAGCTTTCTTT CASSFSNPNTEAFF
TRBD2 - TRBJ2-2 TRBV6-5 TGTGCCAGCAGTTACGCGGGACTAGCGGGGGAAAACACCGGGGAGCTGTTTTTT CASSYAGLAGENTGELFF
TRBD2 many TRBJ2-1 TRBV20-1 TGCAGTGCTAGAGGGCTAGCGGGGGCCTACAATGAGCAGTTCTTC CSARGLAGAYNEQFF
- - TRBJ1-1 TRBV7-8 TGTGCCAGCAGCTTAGCCGGTGAAGCTTTCTTT CASSLAGEAFF
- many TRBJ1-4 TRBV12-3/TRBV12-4 TGTGCCAGCAGGTCGGATGGGTATATCAATGAAAAACTGTTTTTT CASRSDGYINEKLFF
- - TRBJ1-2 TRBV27 TGTGCCAGCAGTGCCTCCCCGGGGTTATATGGCTACACCTTC CASSASPGLYGYTF
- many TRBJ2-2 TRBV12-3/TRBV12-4 TGTGCCAGCAGTTTGAGTAGGAAGGGCCCCGGGGAGCTGTTTTTT CASSLSRKGPGELFF
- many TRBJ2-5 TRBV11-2 TGTGCCAGCAGCTCCCAAGAGACCCAGTACTTC CASSSQETQYF
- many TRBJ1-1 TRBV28 TGTGCCAGCAGTTTTCGGGGAGCGAACACTGAAGCTTTCTTT CASSFRGANTEAFF
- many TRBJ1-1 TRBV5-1 TGCGCCAGCAGCTACACAGGGCCTTCGGACACTGAAGCTTTCTTT CASSYTGPSDTEAFF
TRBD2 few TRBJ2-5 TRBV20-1 TGCAGTGCTAGGAGGGGACTAGCGGGGAACCAAGAGACCCAGTACTTC CSARRGLAGNQETQYF
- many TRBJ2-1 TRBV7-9 TGTGCCAGCAGCTTAAATTTACGGAATGAGCAGTTCTTC CASSLNLRNEQFF
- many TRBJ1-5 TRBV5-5 TGTGCCAGCAGCCCGCGGACAGATAGCAATCAGCCCCAGCATTTT CASSPRTDSNQPQHF
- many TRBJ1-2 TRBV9 TGTGCCAGCAGCGAGCCAGGGACTCCCGGCTACACCTTC CASSEPGTPGYTF
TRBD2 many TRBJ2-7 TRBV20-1 TGCAGTGCGAGAAGCGGGACTAGCGGGGCCGCCGCCAACGAGCAGTACTTC CSARSGTSGAAANEQYF
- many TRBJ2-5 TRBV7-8 TGTGCCAGCAGCTTAGCCGGGGCACGAAAAGAGACCCAGTACTTC CASSLAGARKETQYF
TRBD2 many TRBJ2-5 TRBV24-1 TGTGCCACCAGTGATTTGGATCTAGCGGGAGATGAGACCCAGTACTTC CATSDLDLAGDETQYF
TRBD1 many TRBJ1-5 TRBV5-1 TGCGCCAGCAGCTTGGGACAGGGGGCAGGTCAGCCCCAGCATTTT CASSLGQGAGQPQHF
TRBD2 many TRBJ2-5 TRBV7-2 TGTGCCAGCAGCGGGGGGGGCCAAGAGACCCAGTACTTC CASSGGGQETQYF
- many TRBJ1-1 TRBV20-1 TGCAGTGCTAGAGGTGAGGGTTCTGACACTGAAGCTTTCTTT CSARGEGSDTEAFF
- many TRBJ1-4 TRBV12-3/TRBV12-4 TGTGCCAGCAGCCGCCCAGGGTCAACTAATGAAAAACTGTTTTTT CASSRPGSTNEKLFF
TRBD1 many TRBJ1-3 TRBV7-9 TGTGCCAGCAGCTCCCGGGACAGCGTAGGCGCTGGAAACACCATATATTTT CASSSRDSVGAGNTIYF
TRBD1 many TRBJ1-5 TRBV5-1 TGCGCCAGCAGCCCGGGGACAGGCGATAATCAGCCCCAGCATTTT CASSPGTGDNQPQHF
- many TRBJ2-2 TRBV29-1 TGCAGCGTGATGACAGGGAACACCGGGGAGCTGTTTTTT CSVMTGNTGELFF
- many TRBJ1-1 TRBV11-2 TGTGCCAGCAGCTCTCCCCAGGGTGGGGAGACTGAAGCTTTCTTT CASSSPQGGETEAFF
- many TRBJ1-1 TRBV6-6 TGTGCCAGCAGGCCACCGCACCAGAACACTGAAGCTTTCTTT CASRPPHQNTEAFF
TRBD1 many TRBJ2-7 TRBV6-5 TGTGCGCCGGGGGACAGGGCCCACGAGCAGTACTTC CAPGDRAHEQYF
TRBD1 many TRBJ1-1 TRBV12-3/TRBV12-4 TGTGCCAGCACCTCAGGGGGGGTTGAAGCTTTCTTT CASTSGGVEAFF
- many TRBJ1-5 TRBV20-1 TGCAGTGCTAGAGCCCCAAGTGGGGTAGTGCTCCAGCATTTT CSARAPSGVVLQHF
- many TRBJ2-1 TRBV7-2 TGTGCCAGCAGCTTAGGAGTGGCCCATGAGCAGTTCTTC CASSLGVAHEQFF
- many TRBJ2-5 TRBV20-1 TGCAGTGCCGGGGGGACAGCCGGGACCCAGTACTTC CSAGGTAGTQYF
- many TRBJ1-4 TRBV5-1 TGCGCCAGCAGCCCCGGACTGAGTAATGAAAAACTGTTTTTT CASSPGLSNEKLFF
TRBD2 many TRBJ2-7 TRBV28 TGTGCCAGCAACCCCACTAGCGGGAGGGACGAGCAGTACTTC CASNPTSGRDEQYF
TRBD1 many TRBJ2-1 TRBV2 TGTGCCAGCATTGCGGGACAGGGGGCTATATATGAGCAGTTCTTC CASIAGQGAIYEQFF
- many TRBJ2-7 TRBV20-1 TGCAGTGCGGAACTCTCCTACGAGCAGTACTTC CSAELSYEQYF
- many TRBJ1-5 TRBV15 TGTGCCACCAGCAGAGCCGGGACCAGCAATCAGCCCCAGCATTTT CATSRAGTSNQPQHF
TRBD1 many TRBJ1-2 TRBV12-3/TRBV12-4 TGTGCCAGCAGTTTATATTCCCATCATACAGGGGAGGATGGCTACACCTTC CASSLYSHHTGEDGYTF
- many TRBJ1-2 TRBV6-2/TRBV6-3 TGTGCCAGCAAATACCGGACCGTGTTCTATGGCTACACCTTC CASKYRTVFYGYTF
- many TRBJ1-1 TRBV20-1 TGCAGTGCTAGGGACTTCCTGAACACTGAAGCTTTCTTT CSARDFLNTEAFF
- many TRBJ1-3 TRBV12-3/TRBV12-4 TGTGCCAGCAGTTTCAAGACTGGAAACACCATATATTTT CASSFKTGNTIYF
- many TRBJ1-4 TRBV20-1 TGCAGTGCTTCCGCCGGCAGCCCAAAAAATGAAAAACTGTTTTTT CSASAGSPKNEKLFF
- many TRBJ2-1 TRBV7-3 TGTGCCAGCAGCGTATCGCGGGACTCCTACAATGAGCAGTTCTTC CASSVSRDSYNEQFF
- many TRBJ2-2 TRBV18 TGTGCCAGCTCACCACGAACAGCGACGAACACCGGGGAGCTGTTTTTT CASSPRTATNTGELFF